This T cell receptor beta chain comes out of a study of cytomegalovirus exposure and HLA in healthy donors. In germline, CDR1 is MDHEN, CDR2 SYDVKM. Deletions cut 4 bases from V and 2 bases from J, with 12 bases between. The CDR3 runs 15 residues. Primers: 60 Vbeta forward and 13 Jbeta reverse. As originally analysed: A later analysis counted around 74 million unique TCR beta chains, some 12 million shared. The data were produced by immunoSEQ multiplex PCR, yet TCRdb's version contains in-frame clones alone and is incomplete. D and trimming come from the DNA, and the V and J calls and clone size come from that table. The sample contains approximately 190,000 clones, more than 75% of which appear only once.

The source of this sequence is a woman aged 50 to 60 in good health and CMV-seropositive. Sequenced sample: PBMCs. The genes are TRBV28 and TRBJ1-5, with TRBD1 as a possible D gene (6 bases). In DNA form, the CDR3 reads TGTGCCAGCAGTTCAACAGGGACGGGCAATCAGCCCCAGCATTTT. It encodes CASSSTGTGNQPQHF.